This TCR beta chain was found in a study of T cells in tuberculosis (dated 2018 in TCRdb). General notes on the study: In the study, CD1B tetramers and high-throughput TCR immunosequencing were combined to characterize T cells specific for the mycobacterial lipid antigen glucose monomycolate (GMM). In a South African clinical cohort, IGRA-negative adolescents, IGRA-positive adolescents with latent tuberculosis and adults with active tuberculosis were compared, with ten people in each group. Broader findings and caveats from the paper: An accuracy of approximately 87% (AUROC over 0.8) was reached by a classifier using the diverse GMM-specific repertoire, compared with 60% to 70% accuracy when GEM motif frequencies were used. Active tuberculosis TCR-alpha repertoires showed smaller mean NN-distances to GMM-specific TCRs than IGRA-negative controls, suggesting clonal expansion of these TCRs. Clinical samples were selected based on which cryopreserved specimens were available, and the active tuberculosis cases were adults whereas the controls were adolescents. The smaller NN-distances were partly driven by shorter CDR3-alpha lengths in active tuberculosis patients, and the difference for TCR-beta did not reach statistical significance.

Worth noting for this clone: Its specific antigen is unknown. Base qualities are missing; no much larger clone stands one base away.

The germline ends are 15 bases apart after V is trimmed by 4 bases and J by 2 bases. CDR1 SGHRS and CDR2 YFSETQ are derived from the germline V gene. Inclusive of the bounding cysteine and phenylalanine, the CDR3 is 15 residues long. Left in the record is the CDR3 DNA by itself, 45 bases read in frame from the first base. At study entry, adolescents were screened for latent tuberculosis infection using a tuberculin skin test and the QuantiFERON-TB GOLD In-Tube IGRA. Immunosequencing was performed on unsorted cryopreserved PBMC, with some 98,000 T cells per clinical donor covered on average. Eleven high schools in the Worcester region of the Western Cape, South Africa, served as enrollment sites for adolescents aged 12 to 18 years. Approximately 10 adolescents infected with M. tuberculosis and around 10 uninfected adolescents were chosen and matched for age and sex. PBMC from adolescents were isolated by density centrifugation from freshly drawn heparinized blood and were then cryopreserved.

The immunoSEQ multiplex PCR assay was used to generate TCR libraries, with TCR-beta and/or TCR-alpha/delta assays applied to each sample. The Illumina high-throughput platform was used to sequence the amplified TCR libraries. From the authors' description of their analysis: Clustering and dimensionality reduction relied on pairwise TCRdist distances among GMM-specific receptors from T cells that were either sorted ex vivo or expanded in vitro. Each clinical repertoire received a mean NN-distance score, defined as the average TCRdist to the nearest 10% of tetramer-positive reference sequences. GEM TCR motif frequency was computed as the fraction of unique TCRs matching known GEM sequences by V/J usage and CDR3 length. Linear discriminant analysis with leave-one-out cross-validation, implemented in scikit-learn, was used to classify active tuberculosis. TCRdb took this table from immuneACCESS and kept in-frame rearrangements with V and J called. Such tables lack part of the clones; where checked against another copy, unresolved V genes explain under half of the gap, and the rest is unexplained. Clone size and the V and J calls come from that table; the DNA yielded D and trimming. The sample data list 35,000 to 40,000 clones, and approximately 94% of these were observed just once. Of the sample, about 12% falls within the top ten clones.

The sequence derives from a donor under 30 with latent tuberculosis or without tuberculosis infection. Some clones in this sample may be carry-over from other donors' samples. The rearranged segments are TRBV5-1 and TRBJ1-2; the D gene is perhaps TRBD1, from 6 matching bases. The sequenced sample was PBMCs. The CDR3 protein sequence reads: CASSTTGSLNYGYTF. The DNA is as follows: TGCGCCAGCAGCACCACAGGGTCTCTGAACTATGGCTACACCTTC.